The 17 T cell receptor beta chains listed next were all sequenced from one sample in a study of cytomegalovirus exposure and HLA in healthy donors. Method: immunoSEQ multiplex PCR; TCRdb's copy keeps in-frame clones and lacks some. This repertoire shows about 44,000 clones, approximately 93% found once; its top ten account for 2.1%. The sample comprised PBMCs. These receptors all come from a woman between 18 and 29 years old in good health and CMV-seronegative.

This clone appeared a few times. The V and J genes are TRBV28 and TRBJ1-2; D remains unclear. The CDR3 spans 15 residues. The ends were cut back, 4 bases at V and 4 bases at J, with 16 bases in the middle. Germline CDR1 MDHEN, CDR2 SYDVKM. In nucleotides, the CDR3 is TGTGCCAGCAGTTCCCTACTAATCCGAGTCTATGGCTACACCTTC. Residues: CASSSLLIRVYGYTF.

This chain links TRBV28 with TRBJ1-4; D is perhaps TRBD1 (5 bases). Germline V gene lookup returns CDR1 MDHEN and CDR2 SYDVKM. The CDR3 runs to 16 residues. The ends were cut back, 10 bases at V and 5 bases at J, with 23 bases in the middle. The CDR3 sequence is CATCGAATYPNEKLFF. The CDR3 DNA reads as TGTGCCACTTGCGGGGCAGCAACCTACCCCAATGAAAAACTGTTTTTT.

The chain has TRBV14 and TRBJ1-2; D gene uncertain. In germline, CDR1 is SGHDN, CDR2 FVKESK. CDR3 size: 13 residues. V was shortened by 5 bases and J by 2 bases, with 9 bases between the two germline ends. CDR3 bases: TGTGCCAGCAGCGAAACAGAAAACTATGGCTACACCTTC. It encodes CASSETENYGYTF.

The chain uses TRBV5-3 and TRBJ2-7; 7 nucleotides match TRBD1. TRBV5-3 is an open reading frame, and its role is uncertain. CDR3 length equals 13 residues. Germline trimming cut 7 bases from V and 0 bases from J; bases unmatched to any gene: 4. CDR3: CARAPGGSYEQYF. In DNA form, the CDR3 reads TGTGCCAGAGCGCCAGGGGGCTCCTACGAGCAGTACTTC.

This clone was recorded once. The chain combines TRBV4-1 with TRBJ2-1; D is ambiguous. Germline V gene sequence: CDR1 MGHRA, CDR2 YSYEKL. This CDR3 has 16 amino acids. Trimming cost V 0 bases and J 5 bases, with 14 bases left between them. The CDR3 nucleotides are TGCGCCAGCAGCCAAGATATTACAGTCCCTAACAATGAGCAGTTCTTC. This encodes CASSQDITVPNNEQFF.

The chain carries TRBV9 and TRBJ1-1; possible D gene TRBD1, 6 bases. Germline V gives CDR1 SGDLS, CDR2 YYNGEE. V shed 3 bases and J shed 3 bases, with 18 bases lying between them. The CDR3 has 16 amino acids. CDR3 loop: CASSASSDSGDTEAFF. CDR3 bases: TGTGCCAGCAGCGCTAGTTCCGATTCAGGGGACACTGAAGCTTTCTTT.

J is TRBJ1-5 and V is TRBV4-1, with unresolved D. Germline CDR1 and CDR2: MGHRA and YSYEKL. The CDR3 runs to 15 residues. V was trimmed by 1 base and J by 2 bases, leaving 9 bases between them. CDR3 in DNA: TGCGCCAGCAGCCAAGCAACACGTCGCAATCAGCCCCAGCATTTT. This codes for CASSQATRRNQPQHF.

This chain joins TRBV5-6 and TRBJ2-6; TRBD2 might be the D (5 bases). The CDR3 is made up of 16 amino acids. Germline lookup yields CDR1 SGHDT and CDR2 YYEEEE. Trimming removed 0 bases from V and 4 bases from J, with 11 bases in between. DNA for the CDR3: TGTGCCAGCAGCTTGGCCGGGGTGTCCGGGGCCAACGTCCTGACTTTC. It translates to CASSLAGVSGANVLTF.

The V gene is TRBV6-5, the J gene TRBJ1-4; D might be TRBD1 (5 bases). Germline values: CDR1 MNHEY, CDR2 SVGAGI. The CDR3 extends over 16 amino acids. V gave up 2 bases and J gave up 0 bases, with 10 bases separating them. The CDR3 nucleotides read TGTGCCAGCAGTTACACAACAGGTTCAACTAATGAAAAACTGTTTTTT. Translated, it gives CASSYTTGSTNEKLFF.

The sample holds one count of this clone. This chain joins TRBV14 and TRBJ2-1, with 8 bases identical to TRBD2. The CDR3 spans 15 residues. Germline V gene sequence: CDR1 SGHDN, CDR2 FVKESK. The V segment lost 1 base and the J segment 2 bases; nucleotides outside the gene matches: 1. The CDR3 nucleotides are TGTGCCAGCAGCCAAGTAGCGGGGACCTACAATGAGCAGTTCTTC. Translated, it gives CASSQVAGTYNEQFF.

The sample holds one count of this clone. The chain couples TRBV28 to TRBJ2-7; unclear D gene. V gave up 8 bases and J gave up 2 bases, with 10 bases separating them. This CDR3 region has 12 residues. Germline V gene data show CDR1 as MDHEN and CDR2 as SYDVKM. CDR3 region: CASRPGAYEQYF. Written as DNA, the CDR3 is TGTGCCAGCCGACCAGGTGCCTACGAGCAGTACTTC.

The chain carries TRBV19 and TRBJ1-1; D uncertain. Trimming removed 3 bases at V and 1 base at J, with 9 bases between. This CDR3 is built from 14 residues. Looked up from germline, CDR1 is LNHDA and CDR2 is SQIVND (reference sequence). The chain's CDR3 is CASSMKGGNTEAFF. CDR3 bases: TGTGCCAGTAGTATGAAGGGAGGGAACACTGAAGCTTTCTTT. The full variable domain, with the rest looked up from reference TRBV19 and TRBJ1-1, is DGGITQSPKYLFRKEGQNVTLSCEQNLNHDAMYWYRQDPGQGLRLIYYSQIVNDFQKGDIAEGYSVSREKKESFPLTVTSAQKNPTAFYLCASSMKGGNTEAFFGQGTRLTVV.

The chain has TRBV5-1 and TRBJ1-1, with D possibly being TRBD1 (6 bases). Trimming removed 3 bases at V and 8 bases at J, with 11 bases between. The germline V gene encodes CDR1 SGHRS and CDR2 YFSETQ. This CDR3 has 12 amino acids. The CDR3 region has the DNA TGCGCCAGCAGCTCGCAGGGGACGGAAGCTTTCTTT. Translated: CASSSQGTEAFF.

This sequence joins TRBV6-4 and TRBJ2-1, with 7 bases lining up with TRBD2. With 6 bases clipped from V and 8 bases from J, the junction kept 7 bases outside the gene matches. Per the germline V gene, CDR1 is MRHNA and CDR2 is SNTAGT. CDR3 length: 13 amino acids. This chain's CDR3 is CASSRTSEDEQFF. CDR3 DNA: TGTGCCAGCAGCCGAACTAGCGAGGATGAGCAGTTCTTC.

The CDR3 DNA reads as TGTGCCAGCAGTTTACTTTATGGCTACACCTTC. Amino acids: CASSLLYGYTF. This chain links TRBV28 with TRBJ1-2; D is uncertain. Germline loops: CDR1 MDHEN, CDR2 SYDVKM. This CDR3 spans 11 amino acids. Trimming cost V 2 bases and J 5 bases, with 3 bases left between them.

V usage is TRBV6-6 and J usage is TRBJ2-7; 8 bases align to TRBD1. Per germline, CDR1 MNHNY and CDR2 SVGAGI (reference sequence). The CDR3 sequence is 15 residues long. V shed 4 bases and J 1 base; nucleotides not matched to a gene: 6. The DNA of the CDR3 is TGTGCCAGCAGTTCACCGGGACAGGCTTCCTACGAGCAGTACTTC. As protein: CASSSPGQASYEQYF.

This clone is a singleton in its sample. This sequence joins TRBV5-1 and TRBJ1-1; 8 positions agree with TRBD1. CDR3 length: 13 residues. After removal of 4 bases from V and 7 bases from J, the junction contained 6 bases not matched to a gene. Germline values: CDR1 SGHRS, CDR2 YFSETQ. The CDR3 DNA is TGCGCCAGCAGCCCCGGACAGGGCTATGAAGCTTTCTTT. Amino acids: CASSPGQGYEAFF.